Each of the 13 T cell receptor beta chains below was sequenced from the same sample in a study of T cells in Graves' hyperthyroidism and ophthalmopathy. Using RNA transcripts as the source, TCR beta CDR3 regions were amplified. An initial round of RT-PCR targeting the TCR CDR3 relied on the HTBI primer set. TCRdb fed the multiplex PCR reads into MiXCR, producing one record per CDR3 protein. The sample contains some 270,000 distinct CDR3 sequences, around 15% of which appear only once. The sample comprised blood. The receptors here all came from a woman between 40 and 50 years old with Graves' hyperthyroidism.

This clonotype was detected a few times. This rearrangement joins TRBV7-9 to TRBJ1-2; D possibly corresponds to TRBD1 (6 bases). Deletions cut 1 base from V and 4 bases from J, with 10 bases between. The CDR3 extends over 14 amino acids. CDR1 and CDR2 (germline): SEHNR, FQNEAQ (reference sequence). CDR3 protein: CASSLVQGSYGYTF. The CDR3 region has the DNA TGTGCCAGCAGCTTAGTACAGGGCAGCTATGGCTACACCTTC.

This clonotype was counted only a few times. The V gene is TRBV29-1, the J gene TRBJ2-1; D gene unclear. This CDR3 region has 14 residues. Trimming took 4 bases from V and 0 from J, leaving 10 bases between them. Germline CDR1 and CDR2: SQVTM and ANQGSEA. The CDR3 here is CSVVWASSYNEQFF. CDR3 coding DNA: TGCAGCGTTGTATGGGCCAGCTCCTACAATGAGCAGTTCTTC.

In this sample, this clonotype turned up many times. The V call is TRBV12-3 or TRBV12-4, the J call TRBJ1-2, with a weak D call TRBD1 (6 bases). Trimming shortened V by 7 bases and J by 4 bases, and 13 bases separated the two germline ends. This CDR3 is built from 13 residues. CDR3 in amino acids: CASTQDRFYGYTF. CDR3 DNA sequence: TGTGCCAGCACCCAGGACAGATTCTATGGCTACACCTTC.

In its sample, this clonotype was seen many times. The chain recombines TRBV12-3 or TRBV12-4 with TRBJ1-6, with no clear D. The V and J ends lost 6 bases and 3 bases respectively, with 15 bases between them. The CDR3 runs to 16 residues. The CDR3, as DNA: TGTGCCAGCAGCCCCTCAGGCGAGTTCTATAATTCACCCCTCCACTTT. This encodes CASSPSGEFYNSPLHF.

This clonotype was seen at least ten times. The rearrangement uses TRBV6-1 and TRBJ2-1; D uncertain. Germline CDR1 MNHNS, CDR2 SASEGT. This CDR3 region has 14 residues. With 8 bases removed from V and 7 bases from J, the gap between germline ends came to 18 bases. DNA of the CDR3: TGTGCCAGCGTGCGAGGCGTCCATGGGAATGAGCAGTTCTTC. Translated, it gives CASVRGVHGNEQFF.

This clonotype appeared many times. CDR3 nucleotide sequence: TGTGCCAGCAGTTCGGGACTAGCGGGAGTAGATACGCAGTATTTT. It encodes CASSSGLAGVDTQYF. The V gene is TRBV27, the J gene TRBJ2-3, with 14 bases lining up with TRBD2. Germline assignment: CDR1 MNHEY and CDR2 SMNVEV (reference sequence). V trimming: 4 bases; J trimming: 5 bases; junction bases outside the gene matches: 2. The length of the CDR3 is 15 residues.

This clonotype was counted ten times or more. The V gene is TRBV3-1, the J gene TRBJ2-7, with D unclear. CDR3 size: 14 residues. Trimming pared 1 base from V and 6 bases from J, leaving 13 bases between. The germline gives CDR1 LGHDT, CDR2 YNNKEL (reference sequence). The CDR3 is CASSQGRGILEQYF. The CDR3 coding sequence is TGTGCCAGCAGCCAAGGTCGAGGAATTCTCGAGCAGTACTTC.

The sample holds many counts of this clonotype. This rearrangement joins TRBV2 to TRBJ2-1; 9 bases line up with TRBD2. Trimming cost V 7 bases and J 6 bases; bases outside gene matches: 7. This CDR3 is 14 amino acids long. Germline V gives CDR1 SNHLY, CDR2 FYNNEI. This chain's CDR3 is CASTVAGGPNEQFF. The CDR3 DNA sequence: TGTGCCAGCACCGTGGCGGGAGGGCCCAATGAGCAGTTCTTC.

This clonotype was counted only a few times. The chain links TRBV18 to TRBJ2-2, with D unclear. Germline CDR1 reads KGHSH; CDR2 reads LQKENI. This CDR3 has 16 amino acids. The germline V and J ends were trimmed by 2 bases and 0 bases, with 10 bases remaining between them. The CDR3 sequence is CASSPGAGSNTGELFF. The CDR3 DNA follows: TGTGCCAGCTCACCAGGAGCTGGTTCGAACACCGGGGAGCTGTTTTTT.

This clonotype was picked up many times. The V call is TRBV7-2, the J call TRBJ2-1, with D possibly being TRBD1 or TRBD2 (5 bases each). Germline assignment: CDR1 SGHTA and CDR2 FQGNSA. Trimming took 5 bases from V and 4 from J, leaving 15 bases between them. CDR3 length equals 15 residues. This chain's CDR3 is CASSPWTRQYNEQFF. In DNA form, the CDR3 reads TGTGCCAGCAGCCCTTGGACTCGACAGTACAATGAGCAGTTCTTC.

This clonotype was counted many times. The chain employs TRBV30 and TRBJ1-1; D gene ambiguous. Deletions cut 2 bases from V and 1 base from J, with 8 bases between. Germline V gene data show CDR1 as GTSNPN and CDR2 as SVGIG (reference sequence). The CDR3 runs to 13 residues. In nucleotides, the CDR3 is TGTGCCTGGAGTTTCTCTCCGAACACTGAAGCTTTCTTT. This sequence encodes CAWSFSPNTEAFF.

This clonotype has a count of ten or more. The chain recombines TRBV6-2 or TRBV6-3 with TRBJ2-4; D remains ambiguous. V gave up 5 bases and J gave up 0 bases, with 11 bases separating them. Germline V gives CDR1 MNHEY, CDR2 SVGEGT. There are 15 residues in the CDR3. DNA for the CDR3: TGTGCCAGCAGTAACACAGCACTAGCCAAAAACATTCAGTACTTC. This translates into CASSNTALAKNIQYF.

This clonotype was picked up a small number of times. The chain uses TRBV14 and TRBJ2-2; no reliable D call. V was clipped by 1 base and J by 7 bases, with 7 bases between them. Germline V gene sequence: CDR1 SGHDN, CDR2 FVKESK. The CDR3 is 13 residues long. CDR3 sequence reads: CASSQGLIGELFF. The CDR3 DNA reads as TGTGCCAGCAGCCAAGGTCTGATCGGGGAGCTGTTTTTT.